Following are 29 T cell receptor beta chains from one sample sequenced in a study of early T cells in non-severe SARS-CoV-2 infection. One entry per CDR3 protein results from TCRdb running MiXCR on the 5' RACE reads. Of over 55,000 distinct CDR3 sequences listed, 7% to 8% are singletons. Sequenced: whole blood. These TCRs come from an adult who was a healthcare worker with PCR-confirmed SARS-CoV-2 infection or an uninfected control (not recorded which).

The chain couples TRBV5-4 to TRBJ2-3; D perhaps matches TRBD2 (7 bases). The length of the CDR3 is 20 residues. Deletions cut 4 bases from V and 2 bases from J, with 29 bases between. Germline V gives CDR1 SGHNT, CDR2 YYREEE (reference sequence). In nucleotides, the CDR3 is TGTGCCAGCAGCAGGGGGGGGGCGAGCGCCCCGGCCGGACTCACAGATACGCAGTATTTT. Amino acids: CASSRGGASAPAGLTDTQYF.

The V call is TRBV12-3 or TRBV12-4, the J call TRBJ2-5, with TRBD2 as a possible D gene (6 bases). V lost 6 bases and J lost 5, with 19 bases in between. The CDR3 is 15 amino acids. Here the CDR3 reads CASSPRLGAGETQYF. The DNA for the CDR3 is TGTGCCAGCAGCCCTAGACTAGGGGCAGGGGAGACCCAGTACTTC.

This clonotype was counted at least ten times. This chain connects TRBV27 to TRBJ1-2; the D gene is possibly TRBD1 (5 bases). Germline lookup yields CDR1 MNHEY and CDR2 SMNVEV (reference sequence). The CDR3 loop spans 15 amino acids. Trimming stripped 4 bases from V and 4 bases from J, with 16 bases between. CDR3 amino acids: CASSSPLLGVYGYTF. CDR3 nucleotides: TGTGCCAGCAGTTCGCCGCTCCTGGGGGTCTATGGCTACACCTTC.

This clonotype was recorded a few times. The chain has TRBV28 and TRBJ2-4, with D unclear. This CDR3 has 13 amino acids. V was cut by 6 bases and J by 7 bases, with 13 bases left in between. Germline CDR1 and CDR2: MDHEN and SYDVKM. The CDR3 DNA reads TGTGCCAGCAGGTCCCAAATGAGGAACATTCAGTACTTC. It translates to CASRSQMRNIQYF.

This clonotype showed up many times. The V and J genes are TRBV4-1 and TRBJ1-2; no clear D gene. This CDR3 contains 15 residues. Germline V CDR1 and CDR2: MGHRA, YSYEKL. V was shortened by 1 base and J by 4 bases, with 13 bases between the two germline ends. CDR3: CASSQASTVRYGYTF. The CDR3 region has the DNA TGCGCCAGCAGCCAAGCCTCGACCGTCCGCTATGGCTACACCTTC.

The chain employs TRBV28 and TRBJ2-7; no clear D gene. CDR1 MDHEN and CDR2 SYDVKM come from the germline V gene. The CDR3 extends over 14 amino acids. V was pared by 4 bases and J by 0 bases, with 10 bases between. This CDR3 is CASSSPDDSYEQYF. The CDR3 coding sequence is TGTGCCAGCAGTTCCCCGGACGACTCCTACGAGCAGTACTTC. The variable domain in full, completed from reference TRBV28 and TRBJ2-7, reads DVKVTQSSRYLVKRTGEKVFLECVQDMDHENMFWYRQDPGLGLRLIYFSYDVKMKEKGDIPEGYSVSREKKERFSLILESASTNQTSMYLCASSSPDDSYEQYFGPGTRLTVT.

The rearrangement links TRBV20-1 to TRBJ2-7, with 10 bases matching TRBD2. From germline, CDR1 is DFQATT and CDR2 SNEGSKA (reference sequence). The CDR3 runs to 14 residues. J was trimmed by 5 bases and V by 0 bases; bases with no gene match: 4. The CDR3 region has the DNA TGCAGTGCTAGAGATCTAGCGGGAGTGGACGAGCAGTACTTC. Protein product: CSARDLAGVDEQYF.

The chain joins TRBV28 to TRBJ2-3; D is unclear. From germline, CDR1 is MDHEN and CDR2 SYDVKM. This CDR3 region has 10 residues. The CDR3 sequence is CVVARNTQYF. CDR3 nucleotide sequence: TGTGTGGTGGCTAGGAATACGCAGTATTTT.

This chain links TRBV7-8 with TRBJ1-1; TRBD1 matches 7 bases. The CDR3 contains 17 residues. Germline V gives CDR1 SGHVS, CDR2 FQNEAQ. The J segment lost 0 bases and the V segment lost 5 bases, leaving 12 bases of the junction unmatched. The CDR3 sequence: CASSARDRNLMNTEAFF. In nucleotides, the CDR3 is TGTGCCAGCAGCGCCCGGGACAGAAATTTGATGAACACTGAAGCTTTCTTT.

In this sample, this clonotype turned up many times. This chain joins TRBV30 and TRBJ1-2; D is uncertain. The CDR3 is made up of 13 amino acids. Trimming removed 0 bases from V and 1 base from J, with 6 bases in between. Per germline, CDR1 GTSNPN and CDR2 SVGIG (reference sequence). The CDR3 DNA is TGTGCCTGGAGTGTGAGAGTTAACTATGGCTACACCTTC. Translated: CAWSVRVNYGYTF.

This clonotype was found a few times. The CDR3 loop is CASSRTEKSVTEAFF. The DNA of the CDR3 is TGTGCCAGCAGTCGGACGGAGAAAAGCGTCACTGAAGCTTTCTTT. This chain joins TRBV28 and TRBJ1-1; D ambiguous. CDR1 and CDR2 from the germline V gene are MDHEN and SYDVKM. The V gene lost 5 bases and the J gene lost 4 bases, with 17 bases spanning the gap. The CDR3 sequence is 15 residues long.

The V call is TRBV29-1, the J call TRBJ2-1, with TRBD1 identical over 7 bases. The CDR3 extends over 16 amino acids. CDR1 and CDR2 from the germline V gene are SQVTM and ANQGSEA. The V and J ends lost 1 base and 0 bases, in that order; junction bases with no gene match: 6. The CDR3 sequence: CSVEGFRTGSYNEQFF. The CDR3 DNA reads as TGCAGCGTTGAAGGATTTAGGACAGGCTCCTACAATGAGCAGTTCTTC.

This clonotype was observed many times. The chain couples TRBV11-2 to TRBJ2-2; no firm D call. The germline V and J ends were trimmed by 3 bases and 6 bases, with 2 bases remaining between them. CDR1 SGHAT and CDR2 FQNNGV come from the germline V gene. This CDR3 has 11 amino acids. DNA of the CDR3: TGTGCCAGCAGCTTGGCCGGGGAGCTGTTTTTT. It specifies CASSLAGELFF.

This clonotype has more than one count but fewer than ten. The CDR3: CAWSPRMSEQFF. In DNA, the CDR3 is TGTGCCTGGAGTCCCCGGATGAGTGAGCAGTTCTTC. The rearrangement uses TRBV30 and TRBJ2-1; D gene uncertain. The CDR3 length is 12 residues. Germline assignment: CDR1 GTSNPN and CDR2 SVGIG (reference sequence). Trimming took 2 bases from V and 9 from J, leaving 11 bases between them.

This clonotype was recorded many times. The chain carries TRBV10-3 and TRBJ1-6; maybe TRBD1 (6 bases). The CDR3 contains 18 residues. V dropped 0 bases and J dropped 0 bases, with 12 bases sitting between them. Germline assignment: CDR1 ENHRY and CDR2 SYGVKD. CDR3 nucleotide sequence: TGTGCCATCAGTGAGTCGACAGGAACGAGCTCCTATAATTCACCCCTCCACTTT. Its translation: CAISESTGTSSYNSPLHF.

The CDR3 region has the DNA TGTGCCATCAGTGGGACAGGGGGCACTGAAGCTTTCTTT. The encoded protein is CAISGTGGTEAFF. V usage is TRBV10-3 and J usage is TRBJ1-1, with TRBD1 matching over 10 bases. Germline CDR1 and CDR2: ENHRY and SYGVKD. This CDR3 comprises 13 residues. The junction had 0 bases not matched to a gene; V was cut back by 4 bases and J by 4 bases.

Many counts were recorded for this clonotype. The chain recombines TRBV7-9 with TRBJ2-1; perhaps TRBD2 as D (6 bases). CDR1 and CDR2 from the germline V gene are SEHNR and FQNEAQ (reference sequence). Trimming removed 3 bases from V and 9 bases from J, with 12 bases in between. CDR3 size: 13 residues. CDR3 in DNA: TGTGCCAGCAGCTTGACGGGAGTCGGTGAGCAGTTCTTC. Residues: CASSLTGVGEQFF.

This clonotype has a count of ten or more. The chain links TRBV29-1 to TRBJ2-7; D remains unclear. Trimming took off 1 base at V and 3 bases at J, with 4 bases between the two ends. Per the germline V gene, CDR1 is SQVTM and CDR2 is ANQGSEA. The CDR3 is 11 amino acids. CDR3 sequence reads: CSVEVLYEQYF. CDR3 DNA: TGCAGCGTTGAAGTCCTCTACGAGCAGTACTTC.

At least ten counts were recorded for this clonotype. The CDR3 region is CASSLPGRPTQEEGSGGTDTQYF. In DNA, the CDR3 is TGTGCCAGCAGCTTACCGGGACGCCCGACGCAGGAGGAAGGCAGCGGGGGCACAGATACGCAGTATTTT. J is TRBJ2-3 and V is TRBV7-3; 7 bases agree with TRBD2. The CDR3 contains 23 residues. Germline trimming cut 2 bases from V and 1 base from J; bases unmatched to any gene: 27. The V gene's germline CDR1 is SGHTA and CDR2 FQGTGA.

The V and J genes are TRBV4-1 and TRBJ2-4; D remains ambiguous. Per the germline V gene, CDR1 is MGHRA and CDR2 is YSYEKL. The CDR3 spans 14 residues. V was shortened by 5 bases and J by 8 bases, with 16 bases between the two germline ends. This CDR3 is CASSVGMDTDIQYF. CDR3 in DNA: TGCGCCAGCAGCGTGGGGATGGATACGGACATTCAGTACTTC.

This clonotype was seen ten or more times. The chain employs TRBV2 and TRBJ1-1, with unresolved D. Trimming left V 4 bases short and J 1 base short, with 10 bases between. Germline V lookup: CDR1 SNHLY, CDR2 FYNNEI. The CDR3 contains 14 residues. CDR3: CASSGRASNTEAFF. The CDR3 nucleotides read TGTGCCAGCAGTGGCCGGGCCTCGAACACTGAAGCTTTCTTT.

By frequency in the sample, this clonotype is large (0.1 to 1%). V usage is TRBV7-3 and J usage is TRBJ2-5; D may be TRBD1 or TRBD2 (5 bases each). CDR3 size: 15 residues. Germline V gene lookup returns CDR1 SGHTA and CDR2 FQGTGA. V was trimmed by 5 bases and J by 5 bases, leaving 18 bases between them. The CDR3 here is CASSPTGTWGETQYF. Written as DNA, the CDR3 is TGTGCCAGCAGCCCCACCGGGACCTGGGGGGAGACCCAGTACTTC.

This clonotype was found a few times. CDR3 in amino acids: CASSLTHRVGGQPQHF. CDR3 in DNA: TGTGCCAGCAGCTTAACCCACAGGGTAGGAGGGCAGCCCCAGCATTTT. The chain joins TRBV7-8 to TRBJ1-5; the D gene is possibly TRBD1 (6 bases). This CDR3 comprises 16 residues. Trimming took 2 bases from V and 7 from J, leaving 18 bases between them. CDR1 and CDR2 (germline): SGHVS, FQNEAQ.

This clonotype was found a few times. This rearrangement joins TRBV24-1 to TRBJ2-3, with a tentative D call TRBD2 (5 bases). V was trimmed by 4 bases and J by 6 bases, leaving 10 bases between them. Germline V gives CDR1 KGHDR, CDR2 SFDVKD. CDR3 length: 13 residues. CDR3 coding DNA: TGTGCCACCAGTGACGCTTTAGCGGATACGCAGTATTTT. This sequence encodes CATSDALADTQYF.

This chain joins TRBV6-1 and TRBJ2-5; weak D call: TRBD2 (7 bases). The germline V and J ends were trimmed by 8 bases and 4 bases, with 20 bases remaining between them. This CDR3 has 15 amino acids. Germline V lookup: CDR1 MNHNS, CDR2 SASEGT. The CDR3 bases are TGTGCCAGCCTGTACAGGGAGGGTCCAATAGAGACCCAGTACTTC. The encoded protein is CASLYREGPIETQYF.

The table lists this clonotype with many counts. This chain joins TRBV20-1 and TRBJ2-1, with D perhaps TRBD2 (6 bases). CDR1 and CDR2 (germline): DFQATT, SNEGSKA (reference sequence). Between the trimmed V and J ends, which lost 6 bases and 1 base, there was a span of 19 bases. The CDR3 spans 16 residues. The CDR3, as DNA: TGCAGTGCCGTTCCAGCCGGGGGAATATCCTACAATGAGCAGTTCTTC. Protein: CSAVPAGGISYNEQFF.

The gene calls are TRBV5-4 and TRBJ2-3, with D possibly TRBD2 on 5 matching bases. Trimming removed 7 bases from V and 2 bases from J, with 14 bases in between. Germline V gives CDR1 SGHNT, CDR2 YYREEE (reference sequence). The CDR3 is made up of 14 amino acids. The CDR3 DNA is TGTGCCAGCTCCAGAGCGGAAAACACAGATACGCAGTATTTT. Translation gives CASSRAENTDTQYF.

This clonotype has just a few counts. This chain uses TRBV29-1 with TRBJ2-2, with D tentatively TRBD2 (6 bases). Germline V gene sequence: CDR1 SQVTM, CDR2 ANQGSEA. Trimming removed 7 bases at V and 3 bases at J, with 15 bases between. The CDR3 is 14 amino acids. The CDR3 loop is CSAQEGTDTGELFF. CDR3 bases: TGCAGCGCCCAGGAGGGGACGGACACCGGGGAGCTGTTTTTT.

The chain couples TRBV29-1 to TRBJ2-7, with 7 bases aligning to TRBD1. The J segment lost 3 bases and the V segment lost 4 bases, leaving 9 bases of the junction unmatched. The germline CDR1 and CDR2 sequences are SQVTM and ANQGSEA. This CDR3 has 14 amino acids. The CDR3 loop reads CSVARDSTLYEQYF. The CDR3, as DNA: TGCAGCGTTGCCCGGGACAGTACCCTCTACGAGCAGTACTTC.